This TCR beta chain stems from a study of cytotoxic CD8 clonotypes in ibrutinib-treated CLL. TCRdb's table, derived via immunoSEQ multiplex PCR, lists solely in-frame clones and lacks some. In the table there are tens of thousands of clones, about 70% of which are singletons. The ends were cut back, 1 base at V and 4 bases at J, with 8 bases in the middle. CDR1 is SGHNT, CDR2 YYREEE, per germline (reference sequence). The CDR3 totals 13 residues. The chain employs TRBV5-4 and TRBJ1-2; tentative D call: TRBD1 (5 bases). Here the sequenced sample was PBMCs, taken after 12 months of ibrutinib treatment. The sequence derives from a human donor with chronic lymphocytic leukemia. The DNA of the CDR3 is TGTGCCAGCAGCTTGCTACAGGCCTATGGCTACACCTTC. This sequence encodes CASSLLQAYGYTF.